Each of the 7 T cell receptor beta chains below was sequenced from the same sample in a study of blood T cell repertoires in COVID-19. Assay: immunoSEQ multiplex PCR; the TCRdb copy retains only in-frame clones and omits some. The sample records about 210,000 clones, around 91% being singletons. The sample taken for sequencing was peripheral blood. The receptors were sampled from a woman in her thirties or forties with acute or convalescent COVID-19.

The chain joins TRBV19 to TRBJ1-3; the D gene is possibly TRBD1 (6 bases). Trimming took off 4 bases at V and 0 bases at J, with 10 bases between the two ends. Germline-derived CDR1 and CDR2 are LNHDA and SQIVND (reference sequence). The CDR3 length is 15 residues. The CDR3 loop reads CASSTTGTSGNTIYF. The CDR3 bases are TGTGCCAGTAGTACTACAGGGACCTCTGGAAACACCATATATTTT.

The J gene is TRBJ2-2, the V gene TRBV11-3, with 7 bases aligning to TRBD1. Germline CDR1 and CDR2: SGHNT and YENEEA. Germline trimming cut 1 base from V and 5 bases from J; bases unmatched to any gene: 4. The CDR3 contains 15 residues. The CDR3 DNA follows: TGTGCCAGCAGCTTAGGACAGGGAAGGACCGGGGAGCTGTTTTTT. Its protein product is CASSLGQGRTGELFF. The full variable domain, completed using reference TRBV11-3 and TRBJ2-2, is EAGVVQSPRYKIIEKKQPVAFWCNPISGHNTLYWYLQNLGQGPELLIRYENEEAVDDSQLPKDRFSAERLKGVDSTLKIQPAELGDSAVYLCASSLGQGRTGELFFGEGSRLTVL.

The rearrangement links TRBV11-2 to TRBJ2-5; no reliable D call. The germline V gene has CDR1 SGHAT and CDR2 FQNNGV. Trimming took 4 bases from V and 4 from J, leaving 10 bases between them. The CDR3 is 13 amino acids. CDR3 sequence: CASSYRTRETQYF. The DNA for the CDR3 is TGTGCCAGCAGCTATAGAACGCGAGAGACCCAGTACTTC.

This clone turned up a few times. V is TRBV3-1 (or the pseudogene TRBV3-2) and J is TRBJ1-6; weak D call: TRBD1 (5 bases). Looked up from germline, CDR1 is LGHDT and CDR2 is YNNKEL (reference sequence). The length of the CDR3 is 15 residues. The V and J ends lost 4 bases and 10 bases respectively, with 17 bases between them. CDR3 nucleotide sequence: TGTGCCAGCAGCCCACAAGCGGGGACCAGGTCACCCCTCCACTTT. Residues: CASSPQAGTRSPLHF.

The rearrangement joins TRBV3-1 (or the pseudogene TRBV3-2) to TRBJ1-2; possible D gene TRBD1, 6 bases. Germline loops: CDR1 LGHDT, CDR2 YNNKEL (reference sequence). V lost 2 bases to trimming and J lost 4 bases, with 20 bases between them. The CDR3 totals 17 residues. The CDR3 reads CASSQPPDRRVFYGYTF. The CDR3 DNA reads as TGTGCCAGCAGCCAACCCCCCGACAGGCGGGTATTCTATGGCTACACCTTC.

This clone was seen only a few times. The rearrangement joins TRBV30 to TRBJ1-5; D unclear. The CDR3 extends over 13 amino acids. Germline V CDR1 and CDR2: GTSNPN, SVGIG (reference sequence). Between the trimmed V and J ends, which lost 8 bases and 6 bases, there was a span of 17 bases. The CDR3 protein is CAAGRDRVQPQHF. CDR3 nucleotide sequence: TGTGCCGCGGGCCGGGATAGGGTTCAGCCCCAGCATTTT. Filled out from reference TRBV30 and TRBJ1-5, the complete variable domain reads SQTIHQWPATLVQPVGSPLSLECTVEGTSNPNLYWYRQAAGRGLQLLFYSVGIGQISSEVPQNLSASRPQDRQFILSSKKLLLSDSGFYLCAAGRDRVQPQHFGDGTRLSIL.

The chain employs TRBV24-1 and TRBJ2-5, with D tentatively TRBD2 (5 bases). Germline lookup yields CDR1 KGHDR and CDR2 SFDVKD. Trimming took off 6 bases at V and 3 bases at J, with 19 bases between the two ends. The CDR3 sequence is 16 residues long. This CDR3 is CATSSGLPIGKETQYF. The DNA for the CDR3 is TGTGCCACCAGTAGCGGTCTCCCCATTGGGAAAGAGACCCAGTACTTC.